Shown below are 13 T cell receptor beta chains from a single sample sequenced in a study of Graves' ophthalmopathy and Graves' hyperthyroidism. The sequenced template was RNA, covering the TCR beta CDR3 region. The authors performed first-round RT-PCR with HTBI primers and then a second-round multiplex PCR. TCRdb called the multiplex PCR reads again in MiXCR, with one record for every CDR3 protein. The sample contains almost 750,000 distinct CDR3 sequences, approximately 40% of which appear only once. The sample comprised peripheral blood. These receptors came from an adult man with Graves' ophthalmopathy.

In this sample, this clonotype turned up many times. The chain joins TRBV15 to TRBJ2-2; possibly TRBD1 for D (6 bases). The germline V gene encodes CDR1 LNHNV and CDR2 YYDKDF (reference sequence). The V end lost 2 bases, the J end lost 7 bases, and 14 bases lay between the germline ends. This CDR3 is 15 amino acids long. CDR3 DNA: TGTGCCACCAGCAGACAGCAACAGGGCAGCGGGGAGCTGTTTTTT. This encodes CATSRQQQGSGELFF.

This chain joins TRBV20-1 and TRBJ2-5, with TRBD1 matching 10 bases. Germline-derived CDR1 and CDR2 are DFQATT and SNEGSKA (reference sequence). V dropped 0 bases and J dropped 5; count of bases not matched to a gene: 9. The CDR3 is 16 residues long. CDR3 loop: CSARDWGQGRKETQYF. The CDR3 DNA is TGCAGTGCTAGAGATTGGGGACAGGGGCGCAAGGAGACCCAGTACTTC.

About this clonotype: A read error may be the cause here, since a much bigger clone is one base away. The chain uses TRBV6-1 and TRBJ1-1, with a weak D call TRBD1 (6 bases). The CDR3 consists of 13 residues. V shed 10 bases and J shed 4 bases, with 16 bases lying between them. Looked up from germline, CDR1 is MNHNS and CDR2 is SASEGT. The CDR3 coding sequence is TGTGCCATCAGACGGACAGCCAGCACTGAAGCTTTCTTT. Residues: CAIRRTASTEAFF.

The sample holds many counts of this clonotype. The CDR3 bases are TGTGCCAGCAGGACCGGGACTACCGAGGGCGAGCAGTACTTC. Its protein product is CASRTGTTEGEQYF. V gene TRBV2 combines with J gene TRBJ2-7; 7 bases fit TRBD2. Germline CDR1 and CDR2: SNHLY and FYNNEI. J gave up 6 bases and V 6 bases, and 11 bases lay outside the gene matches. This CDR3 is built from 14 residues.

The J gene is TRBJ2-5, the V gene TRBV7-9; 12 bases agree with TRBD1. Germline V gives CDR1 SEHNR, CDR2 FQNEAQ (reference sequence). Losses at the gene ends were 5 bases for V and 9 bases for J; bases not matched to a gene: 10. CDR3 length: 15 residues. CDR3 coding DNA: TGTGCCAGCAGCCCGGGACAGGGGGCGGGGGAGGCCCAGTACTTC. It yields the protein CASSPGQGAGEAQYF.

This clonotype was observed a few times. This chain connects TRBV12-3 or TRBV12-4 to TRBJ2-5; a possible D gene is TRBD1 (6 bases). The V end lost 5 bases, the J end lost 4 bases, and 14 bases lay between the germline ends. This CDR3 is 14 amino acids long. Here the CDR3 DNA reads TGTGCCAGCAGTGCACCGGGACATGGAGAGACCCAGTACTTC. Encoded protein: CASSAPGHGETQYF.

This clonotype was recorded at least ten times. This rearrangement joins TRBV20-1 to TRBJ2-6; D unresolved. V was pared by 5 bases and J by 0 bases, with 8 bases between. Germline CDR1 reads DFQATT; CDR2 reads SNEGSKA (reference sequence). The CDR3 is 14 amino acids. The CDR3 DNA reads TGCAGTGCTCCGCGTGGCTCTGGGGCCAACGTCCTGACTTTC. Its protein is CSAPRGSGANVLTF.

This clonotype was seen at least ten times. The V and J genes are TRBV6-6 and TRBJ1-5; D might be TRBD1 (6 bases). The V end was cut by 7 bases, the J end by 2 bases, with 15 bases between. The CDR3 covers 15 residues. CDR1 and CDR2 from the germline V gene are MNHNY and SVGAGI (reference sequence). CDR3 residues: CASTNRAIGNQPQHF. CDR3 nucleotide sequence: TGTGCCAGCACCAACAGGGCAATCGGCAATCAGCCCCAGCATTTT.

In this sample, this clonotype turned up many times. The J gene is TRBJ2-6, the V gene TRBV2, with D possibly TRBD2 on 5 matching bases. The germline CDR1 and CDR2 sequences are SNHLY and FYNNEI. The CDR3 is 15 amino acids. The V end was cut by 5 bases, the J end by 0 bases, with 8 bases between. The CDR3 coding sequence is TGTGCCAGCAGTCCCACTAGCTCTGGGGCCAACGTCCTGACTTTC. This codes for CASSPTSSGANVLTF.

The gene calls are TRBV2 and TRBJ2-7; TRBD2 aligns across 7 bases. Germline V lookup: CDR1 SNHLY, CDR2 FYNNEI. The CDR3 has 16 residues. Losses at the gene ends were 5 bases for V and 4 bases for J; bases not matched to a gene: 14. The CDR3 protein is CASSLSTSGIRYEQYF. As DNA, the CDR3 is TGTGCCAGCAGTTTATCGACCAGCGGGATACGGTACGAGCAGTACTTC.

The chain combines TRBV9 with TRBJ2-7; 11 bases align to TRBD1. There are 15 residues in the CDR3. Germline assignment: CDR1 SGDLS and CDR2 YYNGEE. The V and J ends lost 2 bases and 1 base, in that order; junction bases with no gene match: 2. CDR3 in DNA: TGTGCCAGCAGCGTGGGGGACAGGGGGTCCTACGAGCAGTACTTC. It is translated as CASSVGDRGSYEQYF.

This chain connects TRBV25-1 to TRBJ1-1, with unresolved D. The V end lost 3 bases, the J end lost 0 bases, and 11 bases lay between the germline ends. CDR1 is MGHDK and CDR2 is SYGVNS in the germline V gene. The CDR3 sequence is 15 residues long. The CDR3, as DNA: TGTGCCAGCAGTGATAGTGCCGGGATGAACACTGAAGCTTTCTTT. Translating gives CASSDSAGMNTEAFF. Filled out from reference TRBV25-1 and TRBJ1-1, the complete variable domain reads EADIYQTPRYLVIGTGKKITLECSQTMGHDKMYWYQQDPGMELHLIHYSYGVNSTEKGDLSSESTVSRIRTEHFPLTLESARPSHTSQYLCASSDSAGMNTEAFFGQGTRLTVV.

This clonotype was seen ten or more times. V usage is TRBV6-1 and J usage is TRBJ1-1; unclear D gene. The CDR3 covers 13 residues. Germline V lookup: CDR1 MNHNS, CDR2 SASEGT. Trimming took 7 bases from V and 4 from J, leaving 13 bases between them. The CDR3 sequence is CASKGEGGTEAFF. The CDR3 nucleotides are TGTGCCAGCAAGGGAGAGGGAGGCACTGAAGCTTTCTTT.